This TCR beta chain is from a study of cytomegalovirus exposure and HLA in healthy donors. 60 Vbeta and 13 Jbeta primers were used in PCR. Produced via immunoSEQ multiplex PCR; TCRdb's table is partial and in-frame only. Among more than 90,000 clones, 78% were seen once, and the ten largest hold approximately 0.83%. The study, taken as a whole, reports: Analyses of presence and absence presupposed an approximately uniform sequencing depth across donors. According to an earlier analysis, most TCR beta V segments yielded productive rearrangements about 87% or about 30% of the time.

Germline V gene sequence: CDR1 SQVTM, CDR2 ANQGSEA. V trimming: 7 bases; J trimming: 4 bases; junction bases outside the gene matches: 5. The CDR3 length is 13 residues. About this clone: Its cognate antigen is unknown.

The material sequenced was PBMCs. This sequence was found in a woman aged 60 to 75 in good health and CMV-seronegative. The gene calls are TRBV29-1 and TRBJ1-1; 11 bases align to TRBD1. CDR3 bases: TGCAGCGCCGGACAGGGGGCGCCCACTGAAGCTTTCTTT. The encoded protein is CSAGQGAPTEAFF.